The T cell receptor (beta chain) described here comes from a study of blood T cells in healthy people across ages. Study-level findings and limits: Diversity figures based on one million T cells were deemed too low.

A second PCR of roughly 6 to 12 cycles used a sample-barcoded 5' primer and a J-beta primer mix. Each CDR3 protein is one row after TCRdb ran MiXCR on the 5' RACE reads. The table has 1.8 million or so distinct CDR3 sequences, roughly two fifths seen once. The CDR3 sequence is 17 residues long. From germline, CDR1 is SGHTA and CDR2 FQGTGA. Trimming stripped 5 bases from V and 7 bases from J, with 26 bases between. A note on this clonotype: As yet, its antigen is unknown.

Sequencing was performed on blood. The TCR comes from a human donor in good health. The gene calls are TRBV7-3 and TRBJ1-1; D gene unclear. This chain's CDR3 is CASSPGILDLRNGEAFF. DNA of the CDR3: TGTGCCAGCAGCCCGGGTATCTTGGATTTACGAAATGGTGAAGCTTTCTTT.